The source of this T cell receptor (beta chain) is a study of blood T cell repertoires in COVID-19. As for the study in general: Whether acute or convalescent, the COVID-19 samples came from the United States, Italy and Spain. Sources were T cells, B-cell-depleted T cells, or PBMCs; the material itself was cDNA or gDNA.

Method: immunoSEQ multiplex PCR; TCRdb's copy keeps in-frame clones and lacks some. Among 250,000 to 300,000 clones, 88% were seen once, and the ten largest hold over 9%. Germline V gene data show CDR1 as MNHEY and CDR2 as SVGAGI. The V gene lost 2 bases and the J gene lost 0 bases, with 13 bases spanning the gap. This CDR3 contains 16 residues. What was sequenced was peripheral blood. The TCR was taken from a woman in her thirties with COVID-19, enrolled during active disease. The chain combines TRBV6-5 with TRBJ1-2; D is possibly TRBD1 (6 bases). CDR3 residues: CASSYRWDITNYGYTF. The CDR3 DNA reads as TGTGCCAGCAGTTACCGTTGGGACATAACTAACTATGGCTACACCTTC.